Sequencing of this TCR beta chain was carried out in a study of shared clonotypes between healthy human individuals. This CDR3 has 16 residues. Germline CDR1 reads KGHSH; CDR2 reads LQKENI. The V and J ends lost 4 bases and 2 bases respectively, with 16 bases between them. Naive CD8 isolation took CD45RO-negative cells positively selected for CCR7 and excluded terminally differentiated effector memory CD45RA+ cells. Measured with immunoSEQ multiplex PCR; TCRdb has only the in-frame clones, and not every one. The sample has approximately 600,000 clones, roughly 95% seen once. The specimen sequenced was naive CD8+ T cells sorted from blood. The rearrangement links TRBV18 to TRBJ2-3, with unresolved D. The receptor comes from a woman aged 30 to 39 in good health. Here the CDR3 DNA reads TGTGCCAGCTCACTCTTCTACACCTTTTCCACAGATACGCAGTATTTT. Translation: CASSLFYTFSTDTQYF.